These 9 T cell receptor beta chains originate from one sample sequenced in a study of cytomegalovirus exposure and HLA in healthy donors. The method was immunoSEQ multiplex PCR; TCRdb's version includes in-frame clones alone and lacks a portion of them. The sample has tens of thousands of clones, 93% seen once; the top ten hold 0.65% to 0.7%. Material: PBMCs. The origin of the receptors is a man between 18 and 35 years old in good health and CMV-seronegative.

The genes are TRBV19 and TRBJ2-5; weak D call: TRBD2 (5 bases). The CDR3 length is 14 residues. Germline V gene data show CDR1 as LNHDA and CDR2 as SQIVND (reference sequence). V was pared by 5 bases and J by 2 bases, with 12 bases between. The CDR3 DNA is TGTGCCAGTAGTTTCGACGGGAAGCAAGAGACCCAGTACTTC. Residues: CASSFDGKQETQYF. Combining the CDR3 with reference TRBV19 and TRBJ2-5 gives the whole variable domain DGGITQSPKYLFRKEGQNVTLSCEQNLNHDAMYWYRQDPGQGLRLIYYSQIVNDFQKGDIAEGYSVSREKKESFPLTVTSAQKNPTAFYLCASSFDGKQETQYFGPGTRLLVL.

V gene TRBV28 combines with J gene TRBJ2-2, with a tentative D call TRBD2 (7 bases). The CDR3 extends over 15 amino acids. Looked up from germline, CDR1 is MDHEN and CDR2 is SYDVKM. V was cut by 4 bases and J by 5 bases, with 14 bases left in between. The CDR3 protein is CASSSRGAGTGELFF. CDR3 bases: TGTGCCAGCAGTTCCCGGGGGGCGGGGACCGGGGAGCTGTTTTTT.

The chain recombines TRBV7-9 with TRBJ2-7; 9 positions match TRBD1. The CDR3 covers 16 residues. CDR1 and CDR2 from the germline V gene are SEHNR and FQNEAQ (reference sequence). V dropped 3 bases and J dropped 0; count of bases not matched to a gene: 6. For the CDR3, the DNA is TGTGCCAGCAGCTTTGTGTCGGGACAGGGCTCCTACGAGCAGTACTTC. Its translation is CASSFVSGQGSYEQYF.

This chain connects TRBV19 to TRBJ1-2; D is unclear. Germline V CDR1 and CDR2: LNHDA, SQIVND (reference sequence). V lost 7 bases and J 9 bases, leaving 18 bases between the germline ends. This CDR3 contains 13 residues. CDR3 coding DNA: TGTGCCAGTACCGCCGGAGTCTCTATGAGCTACACCTTC. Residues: CASTAGVSMSYTF.

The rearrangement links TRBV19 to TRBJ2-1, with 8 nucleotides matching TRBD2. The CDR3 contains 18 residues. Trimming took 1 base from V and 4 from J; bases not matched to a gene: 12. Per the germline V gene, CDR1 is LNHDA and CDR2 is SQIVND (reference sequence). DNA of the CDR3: TGTGCCAGTAGTATAGGTGTTTGGGTTAGCGGGGTTTACAATGAGCAGTTCTTC. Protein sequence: CASSIGVWVSGVYNEQFF.

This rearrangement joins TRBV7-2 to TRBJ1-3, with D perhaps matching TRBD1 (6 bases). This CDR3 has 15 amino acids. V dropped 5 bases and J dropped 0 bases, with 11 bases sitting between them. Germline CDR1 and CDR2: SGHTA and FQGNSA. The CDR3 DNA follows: TGTGCCAGCAGCCCCGGGACAAACTCTGGAAACACCATATATTTT. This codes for CASSPGTNSGNTIYF.

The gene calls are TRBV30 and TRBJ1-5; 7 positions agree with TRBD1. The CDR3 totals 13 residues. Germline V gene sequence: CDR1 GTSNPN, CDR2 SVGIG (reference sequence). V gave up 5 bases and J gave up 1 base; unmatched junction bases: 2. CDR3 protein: CAWGRGSNQPQHF. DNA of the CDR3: TGTGCCTGGGGCAGGGGGAGCAATCAGCCCCAGCATTTT.

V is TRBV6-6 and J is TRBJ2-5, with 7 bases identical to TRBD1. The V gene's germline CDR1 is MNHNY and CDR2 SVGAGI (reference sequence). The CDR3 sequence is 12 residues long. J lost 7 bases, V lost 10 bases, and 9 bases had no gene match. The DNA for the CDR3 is TGTGCCACCTCCGGGACAGCCATGACCCAGTACTTC. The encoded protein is CATSGTAMTQYF.

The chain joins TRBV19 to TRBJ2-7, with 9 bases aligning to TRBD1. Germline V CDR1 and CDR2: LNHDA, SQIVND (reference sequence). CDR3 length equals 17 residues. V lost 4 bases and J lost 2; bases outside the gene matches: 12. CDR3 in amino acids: CASSTAHLGQGTYEQYF. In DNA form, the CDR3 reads TGTGCCAGTAGTACTGCCCACCTAGGACAGGGGACCTACGAGCAGTACTTC.